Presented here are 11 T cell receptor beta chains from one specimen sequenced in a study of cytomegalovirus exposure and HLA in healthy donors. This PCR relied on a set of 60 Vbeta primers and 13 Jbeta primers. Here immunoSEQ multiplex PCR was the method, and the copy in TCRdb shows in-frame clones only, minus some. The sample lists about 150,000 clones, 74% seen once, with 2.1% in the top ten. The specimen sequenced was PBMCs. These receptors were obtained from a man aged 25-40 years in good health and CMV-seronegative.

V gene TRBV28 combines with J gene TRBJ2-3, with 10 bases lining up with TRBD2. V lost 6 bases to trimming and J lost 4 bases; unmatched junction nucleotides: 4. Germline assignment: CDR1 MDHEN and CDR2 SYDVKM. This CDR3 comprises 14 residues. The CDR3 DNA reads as TGTGCCAGCAGACAGCGGGGGGGCGCAGATACGCAGTATTTT. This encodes CASRQRGGADTQYF.

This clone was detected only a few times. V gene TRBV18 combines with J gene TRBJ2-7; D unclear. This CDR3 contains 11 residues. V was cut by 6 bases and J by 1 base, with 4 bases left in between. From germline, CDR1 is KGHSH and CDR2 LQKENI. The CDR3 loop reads CASSRSYEQYF. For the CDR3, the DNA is TGTGCCAGCTCCCGTTCCTACGAGCAGTACTTC.

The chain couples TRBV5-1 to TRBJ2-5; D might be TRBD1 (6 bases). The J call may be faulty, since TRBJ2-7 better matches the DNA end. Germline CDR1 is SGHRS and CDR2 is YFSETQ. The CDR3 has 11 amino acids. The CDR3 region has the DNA TGCGCCAGCAGGCAGGGGTCCGAGCAGTACTTC. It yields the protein CASRQGSEQYF.

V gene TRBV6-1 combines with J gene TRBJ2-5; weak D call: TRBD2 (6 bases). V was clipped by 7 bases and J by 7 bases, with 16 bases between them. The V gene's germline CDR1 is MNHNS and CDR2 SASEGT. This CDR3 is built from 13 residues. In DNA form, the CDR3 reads TGTGCCAGCATGGAGTCTGCCGGGGGGACCCAGTACTTC. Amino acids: CASMESAGGTQYF.

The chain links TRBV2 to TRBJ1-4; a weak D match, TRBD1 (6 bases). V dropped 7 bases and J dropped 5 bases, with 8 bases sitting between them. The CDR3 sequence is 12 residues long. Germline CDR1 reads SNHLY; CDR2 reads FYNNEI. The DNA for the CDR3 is TGTGCCAGCACCCAGGGGAATGAAAAACTGTTTTTT. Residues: CASTQGNEKLFF.

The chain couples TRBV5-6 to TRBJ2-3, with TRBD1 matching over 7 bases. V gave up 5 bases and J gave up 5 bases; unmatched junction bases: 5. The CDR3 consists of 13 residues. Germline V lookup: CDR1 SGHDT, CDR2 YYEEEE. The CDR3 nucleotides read TGTGCCAGCAGTCAGACAGGGCAAGATACGCAGTATTTT. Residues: CASSQTGQDTQYF.

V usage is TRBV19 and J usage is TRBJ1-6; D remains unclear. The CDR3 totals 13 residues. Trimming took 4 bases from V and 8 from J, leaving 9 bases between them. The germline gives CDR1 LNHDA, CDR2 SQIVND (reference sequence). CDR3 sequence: CASSTYRDSPLHF. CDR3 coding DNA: TGTGCCAGTAGTACCTACAGAGATTCACCCCTCCACTTT.

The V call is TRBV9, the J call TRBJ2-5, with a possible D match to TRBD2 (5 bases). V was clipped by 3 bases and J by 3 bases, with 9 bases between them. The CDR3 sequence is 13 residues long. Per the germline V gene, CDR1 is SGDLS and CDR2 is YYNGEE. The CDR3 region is CASSGPGKETQYF. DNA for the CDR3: TGTGCCAGCAGCGGACCCGGGAAAGAGACCCAGTACTTC.

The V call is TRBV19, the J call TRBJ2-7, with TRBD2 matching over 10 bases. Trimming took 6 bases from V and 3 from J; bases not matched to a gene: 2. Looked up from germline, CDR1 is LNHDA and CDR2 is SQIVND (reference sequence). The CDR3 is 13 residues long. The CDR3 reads CASSGLADYEQYF. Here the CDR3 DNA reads TGTGCCAGTAGCGGACTAGCGGACTACGAGCAGTACTTC.

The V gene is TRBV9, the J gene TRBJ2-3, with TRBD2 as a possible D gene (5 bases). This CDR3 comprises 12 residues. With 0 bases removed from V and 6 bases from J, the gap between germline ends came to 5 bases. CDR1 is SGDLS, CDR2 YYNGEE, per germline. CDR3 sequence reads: CASSVAGDTQYF. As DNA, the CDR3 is TGTGCCAGCAGCGTAGCGGGGGATACGCAGTATTTT.

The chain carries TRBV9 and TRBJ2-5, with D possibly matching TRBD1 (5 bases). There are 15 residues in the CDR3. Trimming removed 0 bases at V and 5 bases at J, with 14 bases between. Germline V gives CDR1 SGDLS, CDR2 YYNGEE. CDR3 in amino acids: CASSVATGQAETQYF. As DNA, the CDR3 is TGTGCCAGCAGCGTAGCTACAGGTCAGGCGGAGACCCAGTACTTC.